The next 10 T cell receptor beta chains were all read from a single sample in a study of cytomegalovirus exposure and HLA in healthy donors. PCR employed 60 Vbeta and 13 Jbeta primers. The assay was immunoSEQ multiplex PCR, and TCRdb's table has in-frame clones only and misses some. The sample consists of 30,000 or so clones, about 65% of them appearing once. Sequencing was performed on PBMCs. These receptors all stem from a man in his fifties or sixties in good health and CMV-seropositive.

This rearrangement joins TRBV28 to TRBJ1-2; D possibly corresponds to TRBD1 (5 bases). The length of the CDR3 is 14 residues. V lost 5 bases to trimming and J lost 4 bases, with 14 bases between them. Germline V CDR1 and CDR2: MDHEN, SYDVKM. The CDR3 bases are TGTGCCAGCAGTGGGGCCGGACGAACCTATGGCTACACCTTC. Its protein product is CASSGAGRTYGYTF.

This clone was seen more than once but under ten times. In nucleotides, the CDR3 is TGCGCCAGCAGCCAAGATGGAAAGGGACAGGGCTATGAAAAACTGTTTTTT. This gives the protein CASSQDGKGQGYEKLFF. The chain is built from TRBV4-1 and TRBJ1-4, with TRBD1 matching 9 bases. Per germline, CDR1 MGHRA and CDR2 YSYEKL. Trimming cost V 0 bases and J 6 bases; bases outside gene matches: 8. CDR3 size: 17 residues.

The CDR3 is CASSQGKVNNQPQHF. The CDR3 nucleotides read TGTGCCAGCAGCCAGGGTAAGGTTAACAATCAGCCCCAGCATTTT. The V and J genes are TRBV9 and TRBJ1-5, with D perhaps matching TRBD1 (5 bases). CDR3 length equals 15 residues. Between the trimmed V and J ends, which lost 4 bases and 3 bases, there was a span of 14 bases. Germline CDR1 is SGDLS and CDR2 is YYNGEE. Supplemented by reference TRBV9 and TRBJ1-5, the full variable domain reads DSGVTQTPKHLITATGQRVTLRCSPRSGDLSVYWYQQSLDQGLQFLIQYYNGEERAKGNILERFSAQQFPDLHSELNLSSLELGDSALYFCASSQGKVNNQPQHFGDGTRLSIL.

The rearrangement uses TRBV29-1 and TRBJ2-1; TRBD2 agrees at 7 bases. Unmatched junction bases numbered 0, after V lost 6 bases and J lost 7 bases. The CDR3 is 10 amino acids. Looked up from germline, CDR1 is SQVTM and CDR2 is ANQGSEA. The CDR3 nucleotides read TGCAGCGTGGGGGGGAATGAGCAGTTCTTC. Protein: CSVGGNEQFF.

The rearrangement uses TRBV2 and TRBJ1-4; a weak D match, TRBD1 (5 bases). Trimming took 6 bases from V and 7 from J, leaving 18 bases between them. Germline values: CDR1 SNHLY, CDR2 FYNNEI. The CDR3 is made up of 15 amino acids. CDR3 sequence (DNA): TGTGCCAGCAGCGCCAGGACAACCCAGGGTGAAAAACTGTTTTTT. Encoded protein: CASSARTTQGEKLFF.

The chain has TRBV10-3 and TRBJ2-2; weak D call: TRBD2 (7 bases). CDR3 length: 15 amino acids. The germline V gene has CDR1 ENHRY and CDR2 SYGVKD. V lost 4 bases and J lost 1, with 10 bases in between. The CDR3 sequence: CAISVGGLNTGELFF. DNA for the CDR3: TGTGCCATCAGTGTGGGGGGGCTGAACACCGGGGAGCTGTTTTTT.

In this sample, this clone turned up a few times. The J gene is TRBJ2-2, the V gene TRBV29-1, with 7 bases lining up with TRBD2. The CDR3 consists of 14 residues. CDR1 and CDR2 from the germline V gene are SQVTM and ANQGSEA. The ends lost 3 bases at V and 5 bases at J; junction bases unmatched: 6. The CDR3 loop reads CSVEMGGGTGELFF. The CDR3 DNA follows: TGCAGCGTTGAGATGGGGGGGGGTACCGGGGAGCTGTTTTTT.

The chain carries TRBV9 and TRBJ2-1; the D gene is possibly TRBD2 (6 bases). Germline CDR1 and CDR2: SGDLS and YYNGEE. The germline V and J ends were trimmed by 0 bases and 3 bases, with 13 bases remaining between them. The CDR3 length is 16 residues. The CDR3 is CASSVAGDWVYNEQFF. The CDR3 coding sequence is TGTGCCAGCAGCGTAGCGGGGGACTGGGTCTACAATGAGCAGTTCTTC.

The chain recombines TRBV18 with TRBJ2-2, with 14 bases aligning to TRBD2. Germline V lookup: CDR1 KGHSH, CDR2 LQKENI. This CDR3 contains 15 residues. After removal of 6 bases from V and 6 bases from J, the junction contained 3 bases not matched to a gene. This CDR3 is CASSSGLAGAGELFF. CDR3 DNA sequence: TGTGCCAGCTCCTCGGGACTAGCGGGAGCCGGGGAGCTGTTTTTT.

This clone showed up just once. CDR3 nucleotides: TGCAGCGTTTTAACGTCTAGCGGATACGAGCAGTACTTC. Translation: CSVLTSSGYEQYF. The genes are TRBV29-1 and TRBJ2-7, with 7 bases aligning to TRBD2. The germline V gene encodes CDR1 SQVTM and CDR2 ANQGSEA. J was trimmed by 4 bases and V by 5 bases; bases with no gene match: 8. The CDR3 spans 13 residues.